Sequencing of this T cell receptor (beta chain) was carried out in a study of monozygotic twins with inflammatory bowel disease. Collection of an approximately 2.6 ml blood sample took place per donor. About this clonotype itself: Its antigen is unknown.

TCRalpha and TCRbeta cDNA underwent two nested PCRs of around 15 and 9 cycles. TCRdb re-called the 5' RACE reads and catalogs CDR3 proteins one per entry, DNA excluded. The sample data list 350,000 to 550,000 distinct CDR3 sequences. The study's findings and limits: It was not supported that a single strong signal or clonotype was associated with IBD.

This CDR3 has 14 amino acids. Germline V gives CDR1 SNHLY, CDR2 FYNNEI. This TCR was recovered from a human donor with ulcerative colitis or Crohn's disease, or a healthy co-twin of an affected twin (not recorded which). V usage is TRBV2 and J usage is TRBJ1-5; the D gene TCRdb calls, TRBD1, cannot be checked with no DNA. Sequenced material: blood. This chain's CDR3 is CASSDTGGTQPQHF.